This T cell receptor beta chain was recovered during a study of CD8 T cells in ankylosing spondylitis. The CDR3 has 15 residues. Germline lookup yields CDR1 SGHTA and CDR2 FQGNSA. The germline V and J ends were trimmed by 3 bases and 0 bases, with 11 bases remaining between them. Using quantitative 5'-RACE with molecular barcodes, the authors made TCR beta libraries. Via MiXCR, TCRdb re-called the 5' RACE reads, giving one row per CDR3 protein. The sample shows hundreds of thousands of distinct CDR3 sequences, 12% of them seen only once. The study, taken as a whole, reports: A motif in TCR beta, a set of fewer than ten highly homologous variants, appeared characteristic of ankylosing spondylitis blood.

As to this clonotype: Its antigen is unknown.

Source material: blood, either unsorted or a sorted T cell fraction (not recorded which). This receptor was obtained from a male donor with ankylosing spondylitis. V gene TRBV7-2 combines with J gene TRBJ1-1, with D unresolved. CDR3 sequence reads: CASSFGLHLNTEAFF. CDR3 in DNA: TGTGCCAGCAGCTTCGGGCTCCATCTGAACACTGAAGCTTTCTTT.